This T cell receptor beta chain derives from a study of shared clonotypes between healthy human individuals. Study-level results: Naive CD4 clonotypes were shared across a handful of donors at 4.5% to 6.5%.

HIV-negative, healthy adults without recent acute infections or vaccinations were the donors. Details on this clone: Its antigen is still unknown. The sample holds other DNA sequences that translate to the same CDR3.

The CDR3 totals 16 residues. V shed 5 bases and J 6 bases; nucleotides not matched to a gene: 4. CDR1 is SEHNR and CDR2 is FQNEAQ in the germline V gene (reference sequence). Clones were sequenced by immunoSEQ multiplex PCR, and TCRdb holds only the in-frame ones, with some missing. The data show about 2.4 million clones, approximately 92% seen once. This chain links TRBV7-9 with TRBJ2-2; 15 bases map to TRBD2. Sequencing input: naive CD4+ T cells sorted from blood. Sample subset: CD45RA+ positively selected. The receptor's source is a young man in good health. The CDR3 nucleotides are TGTGCCAGCAGCCCAGGACTAGCGGGGGGGCCCGGGGAGCTGTTTTTT. Protein: CASSPGLAGGPGELFF.